The next 23 T cell receptor beta chains were all read from a single sample in a study of human T cells and chemical hapten exposure. Time point given: patch test 3, about 24 weeks after DPC sensitization. Treatment reported: therapeutic diphenylcyclopropenone sensitization with weekly scalp DPC. MiXCR, run by TCRdb on the RACE reads, gives a single entry per CDR3 protein. The sample lists about 160,000 distinct CDR3 sequences, around a quarter occurring once. The sample here was whole blood, taken in connection with sensitization to the hapten diphenylcyclopropenone (DPC). These receptors came from a woman aged 18-29 years with alopecia areata. Some clones in this sample may be carry-over from other donors' samples.

This clonotype showed up many times. The V gene is TRBV29-1, the J gene TRBJ1-2; maybe TRBD1 (5 bases). This CDR3 has 11 residues. Germline CDR1 SQVTM, CDR2 ANQGSEA. Trimming took 4 bases from V and 7 from J, leaving 10 bases between them. CDR3 DNA: TGCAGCGTTGGGCAGGGTGGTGGCTACACCTTC. Its protein product is CSVGQGGGYTF.

There are many counts of this clonotype. It is unclear where the CDR3 begins or ends on the DNA, so no DNA is shown, and the CDR3 is as TCRdb lists it. The J gene is TRBJ2-3, the V gene TRBV29-1; TRBD1, the D gene given by the table, was not confirmed from the DNA. The CDR3 comprises 8 residues, both ends counted. The germline CDR1 and CDR2 sequences are SQVTM and ANQGSEA. The CDR3 sequence is CSVGPGTF.

The CDR3 loop is CSGNRAETQYF. CDR3 DNA sequence: TGCAGCGGGAATCGTGCCGAGACCCAGTACTTC. The J gene is TRBJ2-5, the V gene TRBV29-1; D remains unclear. Germline V CDR1 and CDR2: SQVTM, ANQGSEA. Trimming removed 7 bases at V and 5 bases at J, with 11 bases between. The CDR3 spans 11 residues. The variable domain in full, completed from reference TRBV29-1 and TRBJ2-5, reads SAVISQKPSRDICQRGTSLTIQCQVDSQVTMMFWYRQQPGQSLTLIATANQGSEATYESGFVIDKFPISRPNLTFSTLTVSNMSPEDSSIYLCSGNRAETQYFGPGTRLLVL.

This clonotype was counted many times. V usage is TRBV6-2 or TRBV6-3 and J usage is TRBJ2-6; possibly TRBD2 for D (5 bases). The germline V gene encodes CDR1 MNHEY and CDR2 SVGEGT. The CDR3 loop spans 15 amino acids. Trimming took off 2 bases at V and 4 bases at J, with 9 bases between the two ends. CDR3 protein: CASSYKGAGANVLTF. CDR3 coding DNA: TGTGCCAGCAGTTACAAGGGAGCCGGGGCCAACGTCCTGACTTTC.

J is TRBJ2-5 and V is TRBV20-1; D is perhaps TRBD1 (6 bases). The length of the CDR3 is 15 residues. Germline V lookup: CDR1 DFQATT, CDR2 SNEGSKA (reference sequence). Trimming left V 0 bases short and J 4 bases short, with 15 bases between. In DNA, the CDR3 is TGCAGTGCTAGAGACCCCGGGACAAGGGGAGAGACCCAGTACTTC. Protein sequence: CSARDPGTRGETQYF.

A note on this clonotype: Sequence at one end of the junction differs from germline and may be a read error. The V call is TRBV2, the J call TRBJ2-7; TRBD1 matches 9 bases. This CDR3 comprises 15 residues. Germline CDR1 SNHLY, CDR2 FYNNEI. CDR3 nucleotides: TGTGCCAGCATCCTTCCCGGGACAGGGAGCTACAAGCAGTACTTC. Its translation: CASILPGTGSYKQYF.

This clonotype showed up many times. The V gene is TRBV6-6, the J gene TRBJ2-4; tentative D call: TRBD1 (5 bases). Deletions cut 7 bases from V and 10 bases from J, with 11 bases between. This CDR3 is built from 11 residues. CDR1 is MNHNY, CDR2 SVGAGI, per germline (reference sequence). The DNA of the CDR3 is TGTGCCAGCACCCAGGGTGGGATTCAGTACTTC. It translates to CASTQGGIQYF.

This clonotype was observed a few times. The chain has TRBV6-1 and TRBJ1-1; D gene unclear. CDR3 length: 15 residues. CDR1 MNHNS and CDR2 SASEGT come from the germline V gene. V lost 2 bases and J 5 bases, leaving 15 bases between the germline ends. For the CDR3, the DNA is TGTGCCAGCAGTGAATTCCCTCCAGAGTGGACTGAAGCTTTCTTT. Protein product: CASSEFPPEWTEAFF.

This clonotype came up many times. This sequence joins TRBV12-3 or TRBV12-4 and TRBJ1-1, with no clear D. The germline V and J ends were trimmed by 6 bases and 5 bases, with 16 bases remaining between them. CDR3 length: 14 amino acids. CDR3 in DNA: TGTGCCAGCAGACTTATCGCCCCCCTGACTGAAGCTTTCTTT. The encoded protein is CASRLIAPLTEAFF.

This clonotype occurred a few times. The gene calls are TRBV7-2 and TRBJ2-5; D is tentatively TRBD1 or TRBD2 (5 bases each). There are 14 residues in the CDR3. Germline loops: CDR1 SGHTA, CDR2 FQGNSA. V was pared by 1 base and J by 4 bases, with 10 bases between. This chain's CDR3 is CASSLGWGIETQYF. The CDR3 DNA sequence: TGTGCCAGCAGCTTAGGGTGGGGGATAGAGACCCAGTACTTC.

A few counts support this clonotype. The gene calls are TRBV6-2 or TRBV6-3 and TRBJ2-1, with D possibly TRBD1 on 6 matching bases. Trimming pared 4 bases from V and 5 bases from J, leaving 15 bases between. The CDR3 length is 15 residues. Per the germline V gene, CDR1 is MNHEY and CDR2 is SVGEGT. CDR3 protein: CASSLLQGPHNEQFF. CDR3 nucleotides: TGTGCCAGCAGTTTGCTACAGGGCCCCCACAATGAGCAGTTCTTC.

DNA of the CDR3: TGCGCCAGCAGCTTTACGGGAAGCTCCTACAATGAGCAGTTCTTC. Translating gives CASSFTGSSYNEQFF. V and J are TRBV5-1 and TRBJ2-1, with D possibly matching TRBD2 (5 bases). The CDR3 sequence is 15 residues long. Germline V gene data show CDR1 as SGHRS and CDR2 as YFSETQ. Trimming stripped 2 bases from V and 0 bases from J, with 9 bases between.

This clonotype was seen only a few times. This chain joins TRBV4-1 and TRBJ1-4, with 10 bases identical to TRBD1. The CDR3 runs 17 residues. Germline values: CDR1 MGHRA, CDR2 YSYEKL. Germline trimming cut 1 base from V and 3 bases from J; bases unmatched to any gene: 5. CDR3 nucleotide sequence: TGCGCCAGCAGCCAAGGGGACAGGGGTTCGGCTAATGAAAAACTGTTTTTT. Residues: CASSQGDRGSANEKLFF.

This clonotype was seen a few times. The chain employs TRBV25-1 and TRBJ1-5, with D hard to call. The germline CDR1 and CDR2 sequences are MGHDK and SYGVNS. With 2 bases removed from V and 6 bases from J, the gap between germline ends came to 11 bases. CDR3 length: 14 residues. Here the CDR3 reads CASSEALDSQPQHF. The CDR3 DNA is TGTGCCAGCAGTGAAGCACTGGATTCTCAGCCCCAGCATTTT.

The J gene is TRBJ2-3, the V gene TRBV10-3; 11 nucleotides line up with TRBD1. Germline V gives CDR1 ENHRY, CDR2 SYGVKD. The CDR3 spans 18 residues. Trimming removed 2 bases from V and 8 bases from J; junction bases left unmatched: 15. DNA of the CDR3: TGTGCCATCAGTGAGCCAAACCGAGGACAGGGGGCAGTAGGTACGCAGTATTTT. Translation: CAISEPNRGQGAVGTQYF.

V usage is TRBV30 and J usage is TRBJ2-1; 8 bases align to TRBD2. Trimming at V came to 0 bases and at J to 7 bases, leaving 5 bases not matched to a gene. Germline-derived CDR1 and CDR2 are GTSNPN and SVGIG (reference sequence). The CDR3 has 14 amino acids. DNA of the CDR3: TGTGCCTGGAGTGTCGGAGCGGGAGTGAATGAGCAGTTCTTC. Translated: CAWSVGAGVNEQFF.

The gene calls are TRBV7-2 and TRBJ2-7; possible D gene TRBD2, 7 bases. Germline lookup yields CDR1 SGHTA and CDR2 FQGNSA. The CDR3 runs to 16 residues. Between the trimmed V and J ends, which lost 5 bases and 7 bases, there was a span of 24 bases. CDR3 in DNA: TGTGCCAGCAGCCCCGGCCCCGCGGGGGCCTTGGGGGAGCAGTACTTC. Residues: CASSPGPAGALGEQYF.

This clonotype has a handful of counts. This chain connects TRBV7-2 to TRBJ1-5, with unresolved D. V gave up 5 bases and J gave up 0 bases, with 8 bases separating them. The CDR3 has 14 amino acids. The germline V gene has CDR1 SGHTA and CDR2 FQGNSA. Written as DNA, the CDR3 is TGTGCCAGCAGCCCCTACTATAGCAATCAGCCCCAGCATTTT. It codes for CASSPYYSNQPQHF.

This clonotype was observed a few times. The chain is built from TRBV29-1 and TRBJ2-7, with 7 bases identical to TRBD1. The CDR3 length is 13 residues. Germline assignment: CDR1 SQVTM and CDR2 ANQGSEA. V gave up 5 bases and J gave up 3 bases; unmatched junction bases: 7. The CDR3 sequence is CSVFDRVSYEQYF. Written as DNA, the CDR3 is TGCAGCGTTTTCGACAGGGTAAGCTACGAGCAGTACTTC.

This rearrangement joins TRBV10-3 to TRBJ2-7; D is possibly TRBD1 (6 bases). Between the trimmed V and J ends, which lost 4 bases and 2 bases, there was a span of 9 bases. The CDR3 extends over 13 amino acids. CDR1 and CDR2 from the germline V gene are ENHRY and SYGVKD. The CDR3 is CAISGGGTYEQYF. CDR3 DNA: TGTGCCATCAGTGGAGGGGGAACCTACGAGCAGTACTTC.

This clonotype was observed a few times. The chain combines TRBV11-1 with TRBJ2-3; D uncertain. The CDR3 length is 14 residues. With 5 bases removed from V and 0 bases from J, the gap between germline ends came to 9 bases. Germline CDR1 is SGHAT and CDR2 is FQDESV (reference sequence). CDR3 in amino acids: CASSPEASTDTQYF. The CDR3 nucleotides read TGTGCCAGCAGCCCCGAAGCTAGCACAGATACGCAGTATTTT.

Many counts were recorded for this clonotype. This rearrangement joins TRBV6-2 or TRBV6-3 to TRBJ1-5; D remains ambiguous. Germline lookup yields CDR1 MNHEY and CDR2 SVGEGT. This CDR3 has 15 amino acids. The germline V and J ends were trimmed by 0 bases and 4 bases, with 10 bases remaining between them. CDR3 loop: CASSYSKLKNQPQHF. As DNA, the CDR3 is TGTGCCAGCAGTTACTCGAAACTGAAAAATCAGCCCCAGCATTTT.

The chain couples TRBV7-2 to TRBJ2-7; TRBD1 aligns across 8 bases. The CDR3 covers 15 residues. CDR1 and CDR2 (germline): SGHTA, FQGNSA. The trim removed 5 bases at V and 5 bases at J, leaving 11 bases unmatched. CDR3 residues: CASSPRATGVNEQYF. The CDR3 DNA is TGTGCCAGCAGCCCCCGAGCGACAGGGGTCAACGAGCAGTACTTC.